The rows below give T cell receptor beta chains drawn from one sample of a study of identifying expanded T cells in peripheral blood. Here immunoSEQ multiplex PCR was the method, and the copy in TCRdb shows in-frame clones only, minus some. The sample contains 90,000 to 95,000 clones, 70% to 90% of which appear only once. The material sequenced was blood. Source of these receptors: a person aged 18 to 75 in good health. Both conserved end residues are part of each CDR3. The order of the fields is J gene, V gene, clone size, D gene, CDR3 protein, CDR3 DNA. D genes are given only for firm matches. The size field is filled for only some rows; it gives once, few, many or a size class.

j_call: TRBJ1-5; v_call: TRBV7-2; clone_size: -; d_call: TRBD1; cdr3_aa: CASSLAPDRGPQPQHF; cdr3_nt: TGTGCCAGCAGCTTAGCCCCCGACAGGGGACCTCAGCCCCAGCATTTT
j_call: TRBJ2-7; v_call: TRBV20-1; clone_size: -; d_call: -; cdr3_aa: CSAANRDVQYF; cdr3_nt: TGCAGTGCAGCCAACCGGGACGTGCAGTACTTC
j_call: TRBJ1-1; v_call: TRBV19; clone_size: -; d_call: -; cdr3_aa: CASSIGSVEAFF; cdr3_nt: TGTGCCAGTAGTATAGGGTCGGTTGAAGCTTTCTTT
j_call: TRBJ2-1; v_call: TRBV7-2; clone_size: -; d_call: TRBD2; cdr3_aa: CASSSTGTSSEQFF; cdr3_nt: TGTGCCAGCAGCTCCACCGGGACTAGCAGTGAGCAGTTCTTC
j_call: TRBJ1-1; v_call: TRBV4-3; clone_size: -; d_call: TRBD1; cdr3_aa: CASSQDRERVGTEAFF; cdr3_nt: TGCGCCAGCAGCCAGGACAGGGAGAGGGTTGGCACTGAAGCTTTCTTT
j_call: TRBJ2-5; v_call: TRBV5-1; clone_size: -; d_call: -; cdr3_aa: CASSLGLKETQYF; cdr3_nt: TGCGCCAGCAGCTTAGGACTCAAAGAGACCCAGTACTTC
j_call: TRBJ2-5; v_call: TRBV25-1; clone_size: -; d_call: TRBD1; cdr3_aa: CASTFLGTDKETQYF; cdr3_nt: TGTGCCAGCACATTTTTGGGGACAGACAAAGAGACCCAGTACTTC
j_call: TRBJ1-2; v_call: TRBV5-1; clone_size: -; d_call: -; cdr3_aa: CATGTGYGYTF; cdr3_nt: TGCGCCACCGGGACCGGCTATGGCTACACCTTC
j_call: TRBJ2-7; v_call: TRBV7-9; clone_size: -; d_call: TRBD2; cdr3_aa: CASSWGLAGPTSSYEQYF; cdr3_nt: TGTGCCAGCAGCTGGGGACTAGCGGGACCTACAAGCTCCTACGAGCAGTACTTC
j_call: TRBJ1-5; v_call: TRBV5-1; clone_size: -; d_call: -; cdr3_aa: CASRTGTEYSNQPQHF; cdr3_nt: TGCGCCAGCAGAACCGGGACGGAGTATAGCAATCAGCCCCAGCATTTT
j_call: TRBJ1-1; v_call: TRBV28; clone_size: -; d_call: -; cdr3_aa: CASSSGGPSVTEAFF; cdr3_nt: TGTGCCAGCAGTTCGGGAGGTCCCTCGGTCACTGAAGCTTTCTTT
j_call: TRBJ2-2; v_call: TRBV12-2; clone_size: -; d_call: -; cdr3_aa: CASRLARDDAGGHYTGELFF; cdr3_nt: TGTGCAAGTCGCTTAGCTCGGGACGATGCGGGGGGGCATTACACCGGGGAGCTGTTTTTT
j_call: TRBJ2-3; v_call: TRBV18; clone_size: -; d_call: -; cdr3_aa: CASSPRTGVVHTQYF; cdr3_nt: TGTGCCAGCTCCCCTCGAACGGGGGTCGTCCATACGCAGTATTTT
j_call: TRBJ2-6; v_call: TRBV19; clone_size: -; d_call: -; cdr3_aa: CASSMLGDSGANVLTF; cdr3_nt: TGTGCCAGTAGTATGCTAGGCGACTCTGGGGCCAACGTCCTGACTTTC
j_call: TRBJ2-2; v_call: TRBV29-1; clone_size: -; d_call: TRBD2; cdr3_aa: CSVRGGPGELFF; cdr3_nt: TGCAGCGTTCGGGGGGGCCCCGGGGAGCTGTTTTTT
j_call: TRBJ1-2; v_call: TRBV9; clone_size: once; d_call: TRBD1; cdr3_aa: CASWDSGYGYTF; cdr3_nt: TGTGCCAGCTGGGACAGTGGCTATGGCTACACCTTC
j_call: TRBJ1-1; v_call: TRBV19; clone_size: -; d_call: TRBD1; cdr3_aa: CASSSRDRVSASTEAFF; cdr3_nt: TGTGCCAGTAGTTCCCGGGACAGGGTCTCTGCGTCCACTGAAGCTTTCTTT
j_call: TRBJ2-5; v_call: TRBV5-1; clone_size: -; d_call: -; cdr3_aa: CASSLLGIGETQYF; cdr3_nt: TGCGCCAGCAGCTTGTTGGGGATTGGAGAGACCCAGTACTTC
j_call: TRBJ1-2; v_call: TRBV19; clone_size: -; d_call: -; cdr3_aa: CASSFTGTEAYGYTF; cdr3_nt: TGTGCCAGTAGTTTCACAGGGACCGAGGCCTATGGCTACACCTTC
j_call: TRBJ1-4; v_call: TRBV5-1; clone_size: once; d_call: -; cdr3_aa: CASSLVGRWGEKLFF; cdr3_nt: TGCGCCAGCAGCTTGGTGGGCCGATGGGGCGAAAAACTGTTTTTT
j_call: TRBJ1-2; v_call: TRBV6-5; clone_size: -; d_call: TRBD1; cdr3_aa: CASTRAGQGGYGYTF; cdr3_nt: TGTGCCAGCACCCGAGCCGGACAGGGAGGCTATGGCTACACCTTC
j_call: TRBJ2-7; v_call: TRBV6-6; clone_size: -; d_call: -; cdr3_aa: CASSHSYEQYF; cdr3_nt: TGTGCCAGCAGTCACTCCTACGAGCAGTACTTC
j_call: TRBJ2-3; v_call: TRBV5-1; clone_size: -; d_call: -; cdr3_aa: CASSFDRISTDTQYF; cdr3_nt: TGCGCCAGCAGCTTTGACAGGATTAGCACAGATACGCAGTATTTT
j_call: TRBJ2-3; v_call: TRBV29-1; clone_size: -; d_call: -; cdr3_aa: CSVSTGFPDTQYF; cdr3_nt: TGCAGCGTTTCAACAGGGTTCCCAGATACGCAGTATTTT
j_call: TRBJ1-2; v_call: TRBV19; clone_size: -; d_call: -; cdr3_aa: CASSIDPDDYGYTF; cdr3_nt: TGTGCCAGTAGTATAGATCCGGATGACTATGGCTACACCTTC
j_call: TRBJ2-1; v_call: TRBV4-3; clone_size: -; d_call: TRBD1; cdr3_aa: CASSHSGGNEQFF; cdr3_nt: TGCGCCAGCAGCCACTCAGGGGGAAATGAGCAGTTCTTC
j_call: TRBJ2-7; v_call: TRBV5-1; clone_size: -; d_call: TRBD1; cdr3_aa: CASSTDRGLEQYF; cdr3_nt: TGCGCCAGCAGCACGGACAGGGGGCTCGAGCAGTACTTC
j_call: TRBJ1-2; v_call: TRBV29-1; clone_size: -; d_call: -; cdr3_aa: CSVARGTNYGYTF; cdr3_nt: TGCAGCGTTGCTAGGGGTACTAACTATGGCTACACCTTC
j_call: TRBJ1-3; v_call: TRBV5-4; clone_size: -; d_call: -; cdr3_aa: CASSVLSGNTIYF; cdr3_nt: TGTGCCAGCAGTGTCCTCTCTGGAAACACCATATATTTT
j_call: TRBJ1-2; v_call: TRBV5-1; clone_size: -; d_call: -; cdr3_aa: CARGNVLNYGYTF; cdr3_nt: TGCGCCAGGGGGAACGTTCTTAACTATGGCTACACCTTC
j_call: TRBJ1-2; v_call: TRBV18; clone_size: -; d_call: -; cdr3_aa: CASSPLADAAQEQGGYTF; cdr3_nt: TGTGCCAGCTCACCACTTGCCGACGCGGCGCAGGAACAGGGAGGCTACACCTTC
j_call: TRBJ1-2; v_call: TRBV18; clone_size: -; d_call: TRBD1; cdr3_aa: CASSTGDGYTF; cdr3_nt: TGTGCCAGCTCAACAGGGGATGGCTACACCTTC
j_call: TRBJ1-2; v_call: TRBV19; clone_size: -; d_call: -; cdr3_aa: CASSILAVNGYTF; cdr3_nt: TGTGCCAGTAGTATCTTGGCCGTCAATGGCTACACCTTC
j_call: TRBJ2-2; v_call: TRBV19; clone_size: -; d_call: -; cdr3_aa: CASSIDRRAGELFF; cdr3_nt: TGTGCCAGTAGTATAGATCGCAGGGCCGGGGAGCTGTTTTTT
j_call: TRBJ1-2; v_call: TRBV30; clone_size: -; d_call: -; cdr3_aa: CAWSVKGYGYTF; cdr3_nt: TGTGCCTGGAGTGTTAAAGGGTATGGCTACACCTTC
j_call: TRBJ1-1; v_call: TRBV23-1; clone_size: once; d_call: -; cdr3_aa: CASLFYRIEAFF; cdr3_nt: TGCGCCAGTCTTTTTTACAGGATTGAAGCTTTCTTT
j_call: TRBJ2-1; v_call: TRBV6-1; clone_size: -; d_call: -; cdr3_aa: CASRRPGREQFF; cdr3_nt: TGTGCCAGCAGACGCCCAGGACGAGAGCAGTTCTTC
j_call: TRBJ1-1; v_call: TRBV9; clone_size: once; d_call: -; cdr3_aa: CASSPGTSTEAFF; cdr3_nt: TGTGCCAGCAGTCCAGGGACTAGCACTGAAGCTTTCTTT
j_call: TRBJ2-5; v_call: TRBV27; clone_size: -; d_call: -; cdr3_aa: CASSLSPQEETQYF; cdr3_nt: TGTGCCAGCAGTTTATCGCCACAGGAGGAGACCCAGTACTTC
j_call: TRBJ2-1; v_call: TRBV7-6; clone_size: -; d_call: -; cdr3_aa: CASSLGVGNEQFF; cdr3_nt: TGTGCCAGCAGCTTAGGCGTGGGAAATGAGCAGTTCTTC
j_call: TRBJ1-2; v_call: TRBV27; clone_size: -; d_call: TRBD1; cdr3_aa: CASSFWDRRDYGYTF; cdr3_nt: TGTGCCAGCAGTTTCTGGGACAGACGAGACTATGGCTACACCTTC
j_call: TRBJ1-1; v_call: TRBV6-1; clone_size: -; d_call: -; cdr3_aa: CASSALEGHTEAFF; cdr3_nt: TGTGCCAGCAGTGCCTTGGAAGGGCACACTGAAGCTTTCTTT
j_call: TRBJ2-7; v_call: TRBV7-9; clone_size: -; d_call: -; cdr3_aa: CASSRTLGIGILGPYEQYF; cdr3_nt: TGTGCCAGCAGCCGCACTCTCGGTATAGGAATACTAGGACCCTACGAGCAGTACTTC
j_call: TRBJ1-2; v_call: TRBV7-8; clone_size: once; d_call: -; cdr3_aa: CASSLLIQNYGYTF; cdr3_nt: TGTGCCAGCAGCTTGTTGATTCAAAACTATGGCTACACCTTC
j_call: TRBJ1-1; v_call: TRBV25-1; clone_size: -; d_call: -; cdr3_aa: CASSATVNTEAFF; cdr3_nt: TGTGCCAGCAGTGCTACAGTGAACACTGAAGCTTTCTTT
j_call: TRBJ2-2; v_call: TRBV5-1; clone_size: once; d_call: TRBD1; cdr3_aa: CASSLGTGATAGELFF; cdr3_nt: TGCGCCAGCAGCCTCGGGACAGGGGCGACGGCCGGGGAGCTGTTTTTT
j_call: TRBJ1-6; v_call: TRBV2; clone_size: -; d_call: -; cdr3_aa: CASSEAGPNSPLHF; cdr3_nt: TGTGCCAGCAGTGAAGCAGGGCCAAATTCACCCCTCCACTTT
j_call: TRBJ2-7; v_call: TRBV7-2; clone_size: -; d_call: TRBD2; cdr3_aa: CASSVLAGGPYEQYF; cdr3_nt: TGTGCCAGCAGCGTACTAGCGGGAGGGCCTTACGAGCAGTACTTC
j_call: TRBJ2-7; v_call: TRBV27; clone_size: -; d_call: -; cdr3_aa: CASSLSTAAPEQYF; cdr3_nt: TGTGCCAGCAGTTTATCGACGGCCGCACCCGAGCAGTACTTC
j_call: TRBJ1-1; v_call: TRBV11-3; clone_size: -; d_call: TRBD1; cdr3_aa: CASSFPGQGSAEAFF; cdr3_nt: TGTGCCAGCAGCTTTCCGGGACAGGGCTCGGCTGAAGCTTTCTTT
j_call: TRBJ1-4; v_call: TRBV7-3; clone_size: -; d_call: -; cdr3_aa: CASSDGAREKLFF; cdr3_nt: TGTGCCAGCAGCGATGGGGCCCGCGAAAAACTGTTTTTT
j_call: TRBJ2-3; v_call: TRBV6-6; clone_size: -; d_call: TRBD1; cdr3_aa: CASRFGQGAWDTQYF; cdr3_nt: TGTGCCAGCAGATTCGGACAGGGGGCTTGGGATACGCAGTATTTT
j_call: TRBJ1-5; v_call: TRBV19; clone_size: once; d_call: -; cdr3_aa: CASSTATYLSNQPQHF; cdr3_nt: TGTGCCAGTAGTACCGCCACTTACCTTAGCAATCAGCCCCAGCATTTT
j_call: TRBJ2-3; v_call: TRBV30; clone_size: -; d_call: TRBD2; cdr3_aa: CAWSVLAGGWDTQYF; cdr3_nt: TGTGCCTGGAGCGTACTAGCGGGAGGGTGGGATACGCAGTATTTT
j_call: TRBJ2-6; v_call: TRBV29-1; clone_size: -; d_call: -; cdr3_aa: CSVRSGANVLTF; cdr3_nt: TGCAGCGTTCGGTCCGGGGCCAACGTCCTGACTTTC